The clone carrying this T cell receptor beta chain was found once. The data were taken from a study of blood T cell repertoires in COVID-19. Study background: The cDNA or gDNA used as material had been derived from T cells, B-cell-depleted T cells, or PBMCs.

The J segment lost 3 bases and the V segment lost 0 bases, leaving 3 bases of the junction unmatched. Germline V gene lookup returns CDR1 MGHRA and CDR2 YSYEKL. The CDR3 contains 15 residues. In the source study's methods: Amplifying reference gene primers gave estimates of nucleated cell counts. TCRdb keeps only in-frame clones here, not all; method: immunoSEQ multiplex PCR. Clonal size and the V and J genes are those of that table, whereas D and trimming came from the DNA. The sample carries some 170,000 clones, 90% recorded once. The TCR was taken from a man aged 60 to 75 with active or convalescent COVID-19. This chain connects TRBV4-1 to TRBJ1-2, with TRBD1 identical over 8 bases. The sample consisted of peripheral blood. The CDR3 bases are TGCGCCAGCAGCCAAGATCCGACAGGGGACTATGGCTACACCTTC. It encodes CASSQDPTGDYGYTF.